Listed below are T cell receptor beta chains from one sample, sequenced in a study of cytomegalovirus exposure and HLA in healthy donors. Clones were read by immunoSEQ multiplex PCR, and TCRdb kept only the in-frame ones, dropping some. The repertoire includes around 200,000 clones, approximately 79% of them detected once, and about 4.6% sits in the top ten. Sequenced sample: PBMCs. All receptors derive from a woman aged 30 to 39 in good health and CMV-seropositive. Each CDR3 is given with its conserved first and last residue. The D gene is left open where the match is weak. Clone size is given for some rows only: seen once, a few or many times, or a class if the clone is expanded.

>few|TRBV19|TRBJ2-5|.
TGTGCCAGTAGTATTTTAGAGCAAGAGACCCAGTACTTC
CASSILEQETQYF
>.|TRBV4-1|TRBJ1-5|TRBD1
TGCGCCAGCAGCCTTCGACAGGGGGCCGCCCAAGGGCCCCAGCATTTT
CASSLRQGAAQGPQHF
>.|TRBV2|TRBJ2-5|TRBD1
TGTGCCAGCAGTCCAAGGACAGGGACAGAGACCCAGTACTTC
CASSPRTGTETQYF
>.|TRBV29-1|TRBJ2-7|TRBD1
TGCAGCGTGACGGACAGGGCGAGGGGCGAGCAGTACTTC
CSVTDRARGEQYF
>.|TRBV7-2|TRBJ1-4|TRBD1
TGTGCCAGCAGCACACAGGGGGGTAGCGAAAAACTGTTTTTT
CASSTQGGSEKLFF
>.|TRBV9|TRBJ1-5|.
TGTGCCAGCAGCGTAGCGCGAGGGGGGGGGCGCATTCAGCCCCAGCATTTT
CASSVARGGGRIQPQHF
>.|TRBV11-3|TRBJ2-3|.
TGTGCCAGCAGCTTAGAGGAGACAGATACGCAGTATTTT
CASSLEETDTQYF
>.|TRBV6-6|TRBJ2-7|TRBD2
TGTGCCAGCAGCGGGGGGGCACTCTCCGTAGACGAGCAGTACTTC
CASSGGALSVDEQYF
>.|TRBV2|TRBJ2-5|TRBD1
TGTGCCAGCAGTGAAGGGACAGGGGAAGAGACCCAGTACTTC
CASSEGTGEETQYF
>.|TRBV7-9|TRBJ1-1|TRBD1
TGTGCCAGCAGCCTAGGGACAGGGAACACTGAAGCTTTCTTT
CASSLGTGNTEAFF
>.|TRBV18|TRBJ1-1|.
TGTGCCAGCTCACCCCGAGCCGGGAACACTGAAGCTTTCTTT
CASSPRAGNTEAFF
>.|TRBV5-4|TRBJ1-1|TRBD1
TGTGCCAGCAGGGGGGGCGTCGGGACAGGGGATGATTCTGAAGCTTTCTTT
CASRGGVGTGDDSEAFF
>.|TRBV4-3|TRBJ2-3|TRBD1
TGCGCCAGCAGCCCAGGGGGCTTTTTCGGGACAGATACGCAGTATTTT
CASSPGGFFGTDTQYF
>.|TRBV28|TRBJ1-5|TRBD1
TGTGCCAGCAGGAACAGGGGGTATAGCAATCAGCCCCAGCATTTT
CASRNRGYSNQPQHF
>.|TRBV9|TRBJ2-1|TRBD2
TGTGCCAGCAGCCCCGGGAGGACTAGCGGGGGGGTAGAGCAGTTCTTC
CASSPGRTSGGVEQFF
>.|TRBV11-3|TRBJ2-7|TRBD1
TGTGCCAGCAGCCAAGACAGGGGCGGCTCCTACGAGCAGTACTTC
CASSQDRGGSYEQYF
>.|TRBV15|TRBJ1-5|.
TGTGCCACTACGACTGACCGGGGGCAGCCCCAGCATTTT
CATTTDRGQPQHF
>.|TRBV19|TRBJ2-1|TRBD2
TGTGCCAGTAGTATATTGACGGGAGGTGGGGAGCAGTTCTTC
CASSILTGGGEQFF
>.|TRBV18|TRBJ2-1|TRBD2
TGTGCCAGCTCACCACCGAGCGGGAGGTGGAATGAGCAGTTCTTC
CASSPPSGRWNEQFF
>.|TRBV4-3|TRBJ1-2|TRBD1
TGCGCCAGCAGCCAAGATATTGACAGGGGGGACTATGGCTACACCTTC
CASSQDIDRGDYGYTF
>.|TRBV9|TRBJ2-5|.
TGTGCCAGCAGCGGACCGCAGGGGCCTGAGACCCAGTACTTC
CASSGPQGPETQYF
>once|TRBV7-2|TRBJ2-2|TRBD2
TGTGCCAGCAGCTTGAGGGAGGGGAACACCGGGGAGCTGTTTTTT
CASSLREGNTGELFF
>.|TRBV27|TRBJ2-3|TRBD2
TGTGCCAGCAGTCCGATTAGGCGCGGGGGGGGAAGGACAGATACGCAGTATTTT
CASSPIRRGGGRTDTQYF
>.|TRBV10-2|TRBJ1-4|.
TGCGCCAGCAGTGAGCTCGGAGGGGAGTATGAAAAACTGTTTTTT
CASSELGGEYEKLFF
>once|TRBV4-1|TRBJ1-5|TRBD1
TGCGCCAGCAGCCAACCGGACAGGTCTAGCAATCAGCCCCAGCATTTT
CASSQPDRSSNQPQHF
>.|TRBV5-1|TRBJ2-3|.
TGCGCCAGCAATAGGGGCAGGCTCACAGATACGCAGTATTTT
CASNRGRLTDTQYF
>.|TRBV27|TRBJ2-7|TRBD1
TGTGCCAGCAGTCTAACAGGGGCTCCAGCCTACGAGCAGTACTTC
CASSLTGAPAYEQYF
>.|TRBV29-1|TRBJ2-5|.
TGCAGCGTTGAATGGGGGCAGCAGTACTTC
CSVEWGQQYF
>.|TRBV7-9|TRBJ2-5|.
TGTGCCAGCAGCTCCCCCGAGCGCGGCACAAGAGAGACCCAGTACTTC
CASSSPERGTRETQYF
>.|TRBV30|TRBJ2-7|.
TGTGCCTGGGGACAAGACTCCTACGAGCAGTACTTC
CAWGQDSYEQYF
>.|TRBV4-1|TRBJ2-7|TRBD1
TGCGCCAGCAGCCCCGGACAGGGGGTGGAAGAGCAGTACTTC
CASSPGQGVEEQYF
>few|TRBV2|TRBJ1-2|TRBD1
TGTGCCAGCAGTGATGTCGGGACAGACTTCTATGGCTACACCTTC
CASSDVGTDFYGYTF
>.|TRBV7-6|TRBJ2-7|TRBD1
TGTGCCAGCAGCTCAGGGACAGGGGTTTTCTACGAGCAGTACTTC
CASSSGTGVFYEQYF
>once|TRBV5-4|TRBJ2-5|TRBD2
TGTGCCAGCAGCTCCGGACTAGCGGGGGTCCTGGGGACCCAGTACTTC
CASSSGLAGVLGTQYF